These 9 T cell receptor beta chains came from one sample sequenced in a study of T cell responses to AZD1222 COVID-19 vaccine. Produced via immunoSEQ multiplex PCR; TCRdb's table is partial and in-frame only. The sample includes around 150,000 clones, 85% to 95% seen only once; the top ten take 1.5% to 2%. The sequencing here drew on peripheral blood, taken on day 0 of AZD1222 vaccination. These receptors came from an adult in good health.

This chain links TRBV7-8 with TRBJ2-3; TRBD2 matches at 7 bases. V trimming: 0 bases; J trimming: 6 bases; junction bases outside the gene matches: 9. CDR3 length equals 16 residues. Germline assignment: CDR1 SGHVS and CDR2 FQNEAQ. The CDR3 region has the DNA TGTGCCAGCAGCTTAGCTAGCCCGGGGGAGGGGGATACGCAGTATTTT. Translation gives CASSLASPGEGDTQYF. Full variable domain (missing parts from reference TRBV7-8 and TRBJ2-3): GAGVSQSPRYKVAKRGQDVALRCDPISGHVSLFWYQQALGQGPEFLTYFQNEAQLDKSGLPSDRFFAERPEGSVSTLKIQRTQQEDSAVYLCASSLASPGEGDTQYFGPGTRLTVL.

The chain recombines TRBV6-5 with TRBJ1-5; maybe TRBD1 (6 bases). Germline assignment: CDR1 MNHEY and CDR2 SVGAGI. This CDR3 is 13 amino acids long. V was trimmed by 5 bases and J by 5 bases, leaving 10 bases between them. This CDR3 is CASSRQVDQPQHF. For the CDR3, the DNA is TGTGCCAGCAGTCGACAGGTCGATCAGCCCCAGCATTTT.

The chain employs TRBV7-9 and TRBJ1-2, with 7 bases identical to TRBD1. This CDR3 has 15 residues. Germline CDR1 reads SEHNR; CDR2 reads FQNEAQ (reference sequence). Germline trimming cut 5 bases from V and 4 bases from J; bases unmatched to any gene: 10. CDR3 DNA: TGTGCCAGCAGCCTCATAGGGACAGACACCTATGGCTACACCTTC. It codes for CASSLIGTDTYGYTF.

This clone was observed once. The V call is TRBV12-3 or TRBV12-4, the J call TRBJ1-2; TRBD1 might be the D (5 bases). This CDR3 is 13 amino acids long. Trimming removed 7 bases at V and 4 bases at J, with 13 bases between. The CDR3 protein is CASIRAGRYGYTF. DNA for the CDR3: TGTGCCAGCATTCGGGCGGGGCGCTATGGCTACACCTTC.

The chain links TRBV18 to TRBJ1-4; D unresolved. CDR1 and CDR2 (germline): KGHSH, LQKENI. The CDR3 runs 14 residues. The V end lost 3 bases, the J end lost 8 bases, and 13 bases lay between the germline ends. This CDR3 reads CASSPVPNTEKLFF. CDR3 nucleotide sequence: TGTGCCAGCTCACCGGTCCCTAACACGGAAAAACTGTTTTTT.

The chain is built from TRBV28 and TRBJ1-5; 8 positions match TRBD1. The CDR3 is 17 amino acids. J was trimmed by 1 base and V by 5 bases; bases with no gene match: 10. The germline CDR1 and CDR2 sequences are MDHEN and SYDVKM. CDR3 residues: CASSGTGGLRSNQPQHF. CDR3 nucleotides: TGTGCCAGCAGTGGTACAGGGGGGCTCAGGAGCAATCAGCCCCAGCATTTT. The whole variable domain, filled in from reference TRBV28 and TRBJ1-5, reads DVKVTQSSRYLVKRTGEKVFLECVQDMDHENMFWYRQDPGLGLRLIYFSYDVKMKEKGDIPEGYSVSREKKERFSLILESASTNQTSMYLCASSGTGGLRSNQPQHFGDGTRLSIL.

The chain uses TRBV7-9 and TRBJ1-1; 7 nucleotides agree with TRBD1. The trim removed 3 bases at V and 1 base at J, leaving 5 bases unmatched. CDR1 is SEHNR and CDR2 is FQNEAQ in the germline V gene (reference sequence). This CDR3 region has 15 residues. The CDR3 loop reads CASSLTTGTNTEAFF. The CDR3, as DNA: TGTGCCAGCAGCTTGACGACAGGGACGAACACTGAAGCTTTCTTT.

The V and J genes are TRBV25-1 and TRBJ1-1, with a possible D match to TRBD1 (6 bases). Trimming took 8 bases from V and 4 from J, leaving 14 bases between them. The CDR3 is 13 amino acids. Germline CDR1 is MGHDK and CDR2 is SYGVNS. The CDR3 bases are TGTGCCAGCGGAGGACAGTCCAGCACTGAAGCTTTCTTT. Protein product: CASGGQSSTEAFF.

The genes are TRBV10-3 and TRBJ2-7, with D possibly being TRBD2 (6 bases). The germline V gene encodes CDR1 ENHRY and CDR2 SYGVKD. The CDR3 runs 15 residues. Trimming left V 3 bases short and J 1 base short, with 13 bases between. The CDR3 loop is CAISDGGTLSYEQYF. For the CDR3, the DNA is TGTGCCATCAGTGATGGGGGGACCCTATCCTACGAGCAGTACTTC.